This T cell receptor (beta chain) is from a study of CD8+ T cells in alopecia areata. As the sequencing template, cDNA was produced by extracting RNA and reverse transcribing it. Some clones are missing from TCRdb's copy, which holds only in-frame ones; the method was immunoSEQ multiplex PCR. The repertoire holds about 200,000 clones, with roughly 60% as singletons. The treatment is: oral pan-JAK inhibitor, 5-10 mg twice daily. Only one count was recorded for this clone. The same CDR3 can be traced to other DNA sequences in this sample. The germline V gene encodes CDR1 SGHVS and CDR2 FQNEAQ. Trimming cost V 0 bases and J 4 bases, with 9 bases left between them. This CDR3 is 14 amino acids long.

V usage is TRBV7-8 and J usage is TRBJ2-5; no definite D call. The sequence derives from a human donor with alopecia areata. The input for sequencing was CD4+ T cells sorted from blood, taken at week 24, from a patient treated with tofacitinib. DNA of the CDR3: TGTGCCAGCAGCTTAGCGTCCCCTCGAGAGACCCAGTACTTC. Translated: CASSLASPRETQYF.